This is a list of T cell receptor beta chains from one sample in a study of CD8 T cells in ankylosing spondylitis. TCRdb re-called the 5' RACE reads through MiXCR, storing one row per CDR3 protein. The top ten clones hold over 50% of a sample with some 90,000 distinct CDR3 sequences, roughly 27% of them seen once. Input material: blood, either unsorted or a sorted T cell fraction (not recorded which). Receptor source: a male donor with ankylosing spondylitis or in good health (not recorded which). CDR3s include the opening cysteine and the closing phenylalanine or tryptophan. Clone sizes are given selectively: once, few, many, or a class where the clone is expanded.

V,size,CDR3
TRBV12-3/TRBV12-4,many,CASSLGYEQYF
TRBV29-1,.,CSVDAGLGRELFF
TRBV7-9,once,CASRTGTGGYEQYF
TRBV20-1,.,CSGFPPGGTEAFF
TRBV12-3/TRBV12-4,few,CASSSPGVAQHTQYF
TRBV12-3/TRBV12-4,.,CASSLQGANHGQYF
TRBV7-2,.,CASSFISRQNTEAFF
TRBV20-1,many,CSHVRDIDNEQFF
TRBV5-1,.,CASSLAGTGEETQYF
TRBV2,few,CASTKEYEQYF
TRBV6-1,.,CASSEAGVHQPQHF
TRBV7-9,.,CASSPSPGLGADTQYF
TRBV4-1,.,CASSQEGLLREGGYTF
TRBV18,once,CASSPMDRVGDEQFF
TRBV18,.,CASSKADHGEGGQFF
TRBV20-1,many,CSALWTSGKETQYF
TRBV18,once,CASSDQGWQETQYF
TRBV7-2,.,CASSFGVGSGEQYF
TRBV20-1,few,CSAKIWGSGANVLTF
TRBV5-1,few,CASSPRTSGTGTGELFF
TRBV10-3,.,CAISEGVTGNQPQHF
TRBV27,once,CASSSSLSIYEQYF
TRBV11-1,few,CASSLRTGGKQYEQYF
TRBV20-1,few,CSARSSNNEQFF
TRBV5-1,.,CASTPAQGYGYTF
TRBV29-1,.,CSVGGGNQPQHF
TRBV9,.,CASSAWTSGSYEQYF
TRBV5-1,.,CASLQAGALYNEQFF
TRBV18,.,CASSPPEWNTEAFF
TRBV7-9,.,CASSLVREFFAYEQYF
TRBV27,few,CASTRREGYYGYTF
TRBV7-2,many,CASSGGTSGRRSDTQYF
TRBV20-1,few,CSASALVSYQETQYF
TRBV12-3/TRBV12-4,.,CASIPMGTVYGYTF
TRBV20-1,.,CSARLGQGGHNEQFF
TRBV4-1,.,CASRITPDGYDSNQPQHF
TRBV12-3/TRBV12-4,few,CASTRDRTNTEAFF
TRBV27,many,CASSLRTKFYEQYF
TRBV9,.,CASSVGTSGKTDTQYF
TRBV5-1,.,CASSLDRGTDTQYF
TRBV5-1,.,CASSLDRPDTQYF
TRBV6-1,.,CATSVGLAVNTGELFF